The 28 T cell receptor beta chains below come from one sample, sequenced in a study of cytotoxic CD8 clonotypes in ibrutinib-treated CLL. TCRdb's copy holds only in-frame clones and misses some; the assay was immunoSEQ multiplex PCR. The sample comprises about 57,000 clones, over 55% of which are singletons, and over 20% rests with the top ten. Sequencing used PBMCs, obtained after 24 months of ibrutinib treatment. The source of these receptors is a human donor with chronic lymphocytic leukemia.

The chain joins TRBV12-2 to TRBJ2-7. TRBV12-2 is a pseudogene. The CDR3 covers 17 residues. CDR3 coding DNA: TGTGCAAGTCGCTTAGAGGGGGGTGGTAGTCCGTCCCACGAGCAGTACGTC. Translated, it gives CASRLEGGGSPSHEQYV.

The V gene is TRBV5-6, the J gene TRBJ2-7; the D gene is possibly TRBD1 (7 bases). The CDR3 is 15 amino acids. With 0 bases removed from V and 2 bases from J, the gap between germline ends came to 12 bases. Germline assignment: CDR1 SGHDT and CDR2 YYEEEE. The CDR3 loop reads CASSLGTGGAYEQYF. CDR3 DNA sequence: TGTGCCAGCAGCTTGGGGACAGGCGGGGCCTACGAGCAGTACTTC.

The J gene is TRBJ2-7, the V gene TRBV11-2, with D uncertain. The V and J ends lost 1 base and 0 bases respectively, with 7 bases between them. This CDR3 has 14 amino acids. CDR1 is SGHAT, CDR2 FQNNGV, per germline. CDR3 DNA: TGTGCCAGCAGCTTAGCGCCGGACTCCTACGAGCAGTACGTC. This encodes CASSLAPDSYEQYV.

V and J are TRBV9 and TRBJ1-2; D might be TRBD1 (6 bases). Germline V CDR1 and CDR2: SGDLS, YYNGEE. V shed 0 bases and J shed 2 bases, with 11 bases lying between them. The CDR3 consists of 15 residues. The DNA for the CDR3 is TGTGCCAGCAGCGTAGAGCCCGGACAGAACTATGGCTACACCTTC. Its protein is CASSVEPGQNYGYTF.

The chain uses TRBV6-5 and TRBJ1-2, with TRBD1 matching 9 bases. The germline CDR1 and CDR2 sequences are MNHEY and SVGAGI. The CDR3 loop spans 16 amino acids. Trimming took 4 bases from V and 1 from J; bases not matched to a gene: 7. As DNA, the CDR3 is TGTGCCAGCAGTTCGTGGGACAGGGTCGGTAACTATGGCTACACCTTC. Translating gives CASSSWDRVGNYGYTF.

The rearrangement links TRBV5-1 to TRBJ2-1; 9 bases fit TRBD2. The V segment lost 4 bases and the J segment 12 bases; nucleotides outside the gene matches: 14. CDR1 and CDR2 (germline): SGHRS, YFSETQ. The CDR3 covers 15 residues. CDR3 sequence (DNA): TGCGCCAGCAGCCCTTCGACTAGCGGCCGGAGGGCGCAGTTCTTC. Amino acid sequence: CASSPSTSGRRAQFF.

The CDR3: CASSRWTGSNEKLFF. The CDR3 region has the DNA TGTGCCAGCAGCCGCTGGACAGGGTCTAATGAAAAACTGTTTTTT. The chain couples TRBV11-2 to TRBJ1-4; 8 bases align to TRBD1. Germline trimming cut 5 bases from V and 3 bases from J; bases unmatched to any gene: 5. Germline CDR1 reads SGHAT; CDR2 reads FQNNGV. This CDR3 comprises 15 residues.

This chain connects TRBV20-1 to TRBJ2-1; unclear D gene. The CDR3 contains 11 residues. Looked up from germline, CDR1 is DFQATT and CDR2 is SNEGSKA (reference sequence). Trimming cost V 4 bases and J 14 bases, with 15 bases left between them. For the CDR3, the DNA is TGCAGTGCTAATAAGACTCCCCTCAAGTTCTTC. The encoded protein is CSANKTPLKFF.

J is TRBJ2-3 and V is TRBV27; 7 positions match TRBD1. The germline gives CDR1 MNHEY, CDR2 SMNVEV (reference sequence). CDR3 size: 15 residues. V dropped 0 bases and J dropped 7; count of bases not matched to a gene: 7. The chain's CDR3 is CASSLSLTGTYTQYF. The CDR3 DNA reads TGTGCCAGCAGTTTATCTTTGACAGGGACATATACGCAGTATTTT.

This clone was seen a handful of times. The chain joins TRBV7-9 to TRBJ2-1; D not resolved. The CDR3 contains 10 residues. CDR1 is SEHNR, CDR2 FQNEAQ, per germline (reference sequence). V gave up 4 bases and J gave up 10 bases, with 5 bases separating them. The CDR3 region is CASSYGEQFF. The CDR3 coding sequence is TGTGCCAGCAGCTACGGCGAGCAGTTCTTC.

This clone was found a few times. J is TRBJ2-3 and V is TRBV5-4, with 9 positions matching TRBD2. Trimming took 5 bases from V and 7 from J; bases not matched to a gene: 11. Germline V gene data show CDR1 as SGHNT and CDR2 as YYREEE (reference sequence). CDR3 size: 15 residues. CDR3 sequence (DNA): TGTGCCAGCAGAACCTCAAGCGGGGGGCAGAATACGCAGTATTTT. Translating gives CASRTSSGGQNTQYF.

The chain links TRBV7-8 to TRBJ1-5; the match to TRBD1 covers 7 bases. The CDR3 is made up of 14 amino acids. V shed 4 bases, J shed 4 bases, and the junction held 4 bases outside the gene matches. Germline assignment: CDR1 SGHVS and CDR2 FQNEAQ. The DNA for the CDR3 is TGTGCCAGCAGCTCGTCAGGGGGGAATCAGCCCCAGCATTTT. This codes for CASSSSGGNQPQHF.

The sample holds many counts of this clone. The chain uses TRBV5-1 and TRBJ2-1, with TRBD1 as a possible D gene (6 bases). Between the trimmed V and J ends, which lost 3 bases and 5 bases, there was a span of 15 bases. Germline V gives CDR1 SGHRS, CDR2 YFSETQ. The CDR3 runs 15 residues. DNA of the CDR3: TGCGCCAGCAGCTCTACAGGGAAAGTCAACAATGAGCAGTTCTTC. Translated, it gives CASSSTGKVNNEQFF.

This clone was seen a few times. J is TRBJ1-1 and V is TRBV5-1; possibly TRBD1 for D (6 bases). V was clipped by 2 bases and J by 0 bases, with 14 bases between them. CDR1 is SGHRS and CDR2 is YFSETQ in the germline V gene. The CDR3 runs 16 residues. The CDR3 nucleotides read TGCGCCAGCAGCTTCAAGGGGGGCAGCCTGAACACTGAAGCTTTCTTT. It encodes CASSFKGGSLNTEAFF.

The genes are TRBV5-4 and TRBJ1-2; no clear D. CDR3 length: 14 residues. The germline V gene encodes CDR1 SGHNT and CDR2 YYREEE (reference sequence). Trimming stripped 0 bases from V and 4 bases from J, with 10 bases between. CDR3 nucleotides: TGTGCCAGCAGCTTGGTTCGTGCCCTCTATGGCTACACCTTC. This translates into CASSLVRALYGYTF.

The CDR3 DNA follows: TGTGCCAGCAGCCCCCAGGGGGCCGCTGGGTATGGCTACACCTTC. Protein product: CASSPQGAAGYGYTF. V is TRBV5-4 and J is TRBJ1-2; 8 bases agree with TRBD1. CDR1 is SGHNT and CDR2 is YYREEE in the germline V gene (reference sequence). This CDR3 region has 15 residues. The trim removed 4 bases at V and 5 bases at J, leaving 10 bases unmatched.

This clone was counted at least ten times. The CDR3 bases are TGTGCCACCCACCAGGGCTCCTATGGCTACACCTTC. Translation: CATHQGSYGYTF. The chain combines TRBV28 with TRBJ1-2, with a tentative D call TRBD1 (5 bases). Germline lookup yields CDR1 MDHEN and CDR2 SYDVKM. The CDR3 runs to 12 residues. V was clipped by 10 bases and J by 4 bases, with 13 bases between them.

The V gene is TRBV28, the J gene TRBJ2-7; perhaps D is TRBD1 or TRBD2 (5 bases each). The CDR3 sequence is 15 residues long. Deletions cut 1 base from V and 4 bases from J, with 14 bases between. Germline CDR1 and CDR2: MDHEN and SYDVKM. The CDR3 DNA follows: TGTGCCAGCAGTTTATCGGGACCAAGGTTTTACGAGCAGTACTTC. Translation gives CASSLSGPRFYEQYF.

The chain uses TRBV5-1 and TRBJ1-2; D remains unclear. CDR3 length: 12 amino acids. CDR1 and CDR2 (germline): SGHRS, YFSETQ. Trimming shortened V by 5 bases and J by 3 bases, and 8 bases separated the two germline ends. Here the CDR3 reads CASSSQDYGYTF. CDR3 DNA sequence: TGCGCCAGCAGTTCTCAGGACTATGGCTACACCTTC.

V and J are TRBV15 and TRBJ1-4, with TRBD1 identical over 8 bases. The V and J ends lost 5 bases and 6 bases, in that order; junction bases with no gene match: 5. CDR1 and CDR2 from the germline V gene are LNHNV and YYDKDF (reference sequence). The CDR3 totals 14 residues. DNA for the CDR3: TGTGCCACCAGCCCCGGACAGGGACATGAAAAACTGTTTTTT. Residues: CATSPGQGHEKLFF.

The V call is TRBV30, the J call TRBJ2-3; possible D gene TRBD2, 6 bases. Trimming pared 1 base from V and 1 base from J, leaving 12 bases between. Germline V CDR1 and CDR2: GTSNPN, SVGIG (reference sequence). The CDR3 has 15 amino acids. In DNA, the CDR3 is TGTGCCTGGAGTGAGGACTACTCTCGCACAGATACGCAGTATTTT. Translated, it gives CAWSEDYSRTDTQYF.

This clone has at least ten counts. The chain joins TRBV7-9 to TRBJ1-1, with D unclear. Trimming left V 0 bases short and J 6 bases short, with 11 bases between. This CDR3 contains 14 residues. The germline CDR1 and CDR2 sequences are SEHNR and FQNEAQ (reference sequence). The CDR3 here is CASSLAEFRPEAFF. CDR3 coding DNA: TGTGCCAGCAGCTTAGCTGAGTTTCGCCCTGAAGCTTTCTTT.

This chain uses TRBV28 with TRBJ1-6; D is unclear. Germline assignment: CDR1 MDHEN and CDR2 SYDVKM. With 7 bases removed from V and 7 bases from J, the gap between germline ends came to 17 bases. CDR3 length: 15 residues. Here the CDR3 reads CASTISGPFNSPLHF. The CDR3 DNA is TGTGCCAGCACGATCAGCGGGCCTTTCAATTCACCCCTCCACTTT.

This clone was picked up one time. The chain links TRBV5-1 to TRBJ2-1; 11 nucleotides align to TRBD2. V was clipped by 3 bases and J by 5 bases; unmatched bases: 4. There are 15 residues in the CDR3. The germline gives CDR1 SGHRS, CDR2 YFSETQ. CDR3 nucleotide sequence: TGCGCCAGCAGCTCCATAGCGGGGGGGAACAATGAGCAGTTCTTC. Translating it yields CASSSIAGGNNEQFF.

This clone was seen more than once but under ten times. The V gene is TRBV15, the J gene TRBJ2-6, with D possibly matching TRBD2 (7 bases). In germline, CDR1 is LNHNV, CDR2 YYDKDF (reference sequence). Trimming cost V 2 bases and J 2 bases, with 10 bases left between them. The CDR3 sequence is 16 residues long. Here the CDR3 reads CATSRYGGPGANVLTF. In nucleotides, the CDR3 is TGTGCCACCAGCAGATACGGGGGGCCTGGGGCCAACGTCCTGACTTTC.

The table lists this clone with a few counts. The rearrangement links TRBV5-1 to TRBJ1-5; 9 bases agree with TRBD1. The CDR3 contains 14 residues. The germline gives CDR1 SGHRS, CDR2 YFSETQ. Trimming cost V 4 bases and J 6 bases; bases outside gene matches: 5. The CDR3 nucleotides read TGCGCCAGCAGCAGTGGGACAGGGCGTCAGCCCCAGCATTTT. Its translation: CASSSGTGRQPQHF.

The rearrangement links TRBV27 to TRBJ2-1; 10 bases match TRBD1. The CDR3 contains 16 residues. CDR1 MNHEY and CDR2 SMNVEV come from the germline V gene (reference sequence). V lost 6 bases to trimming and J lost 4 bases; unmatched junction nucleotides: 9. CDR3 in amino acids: CASRGQGIPSYNEQFF. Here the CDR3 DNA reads TGTGCCAGCAGGGGACAGGGGATCCCTTCGTACAATGAGCAGTTCTTC.

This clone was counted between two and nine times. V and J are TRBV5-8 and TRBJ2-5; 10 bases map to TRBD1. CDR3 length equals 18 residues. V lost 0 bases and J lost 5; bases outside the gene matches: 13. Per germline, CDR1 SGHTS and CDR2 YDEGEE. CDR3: CASSLGTSGQGVEETQYF. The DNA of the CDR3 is TGTGCCAGCAGCTTGGGCACATCAGGACAGGGGGTTGAGGAGACCCAGTACTTC.